This T cell receptor (beta chain) was found in a study of beta chain features in type 1 diabetes. Study details: All of the samples together had roughly 110 million sorted cells examined.

Study-level results: All four CD4+ subsets of Type 1 diabetes patients contained TCRB CDR3s that were moderately but significantly shorter.

This clone was seen more than once but under ten times. Its antigen is still unknown. The CDR3 loop spans 13 amino acids. CDR1 and CDR2 from the germline V gene are GTSNPN and SVGIG (reference sequence). V was cut by 4 bases and J by 1 base, with 10 bases left in between. The study reverse transcribed the entire isolated RNA, so it sequenced expressed TCRB transcripts. Assay used: immunoSEQ multiplex PCR; TCRdb lists only in-frame clones, some missing. The top ten hold around 0.028% of the sample, which has roughly 260,000 clones, 20% seen once. Sampling consisted of one heparinised blood draw per donor, averaging approximately 100 mL. Sort purity for all populations was recorded as exceeding 98%.

The chain has TRBV30 and TRBJ1-1, with D possibly being TRBD1 (5 bases). The sequence was collected from a woman aged 40 to 50 with type 1 diabetes. The material sequenced was naive CD4+ T cells from blood. The CDR3 coding sequence is TGTGCCTGGAAACACGGGGGGAACACTGAAGCTTTCTTT. Encoded protein: CAWKHGGNTEAFF.